The 21 T cell receptor beta chains below all came from one sample that was sequenced in a study of T-cell memory formation after mild COVID-19. One entry per CDR3 protein, called by TCRdb with MiXCR from the 5' RACE reads. This table holds some 210,000 distinct CDR3 sequences, 10% found once. Sequencing input: PBMCs or a T cell subset sorted from them (not recorded which). The source of these receptors is a man aged 18-30 years who had mild COVID-19 (a few samples of this study predate the infection). Cell type and time point are not known.

V gene TRBV7-2 combines with J gene TRBJ1-3; tentative D call: TRBD1 (6 bases). With 5 bases removed from V and 1 base from J, the gap between germline ends came to 12 bases. This CDR3 comprises 15 residues. Germline assignment: CDR1 SGHTA and CDR2 FQGNSA. Written as DNA, the CDR3 is TGTGCCAGCAGCCCCCGTAGGGGGTCTGGAAACACCATATATTTT. It specifies CASSPRRGSGNTIYF.

This clonotype was seen a few times. The V gene is TRBV28, the J gene TRBJ2-7; the match to TRBD1 covers 11 bases. This CDR3 has 16 residues. The germline V gene encodes CDR1 MDHEN and CDR2 SYDVKM. V gave up 6 bases and J gave up 6 bases; unmatched junction bases: 13. The CDR3 nucleotides are TGTGCCAGCAGGCCACCGGGACAGGGGGTATTCGGCGAGCAGTACTTC. Encoded protein: CASRPPGQGVFGEQYF.

V usage is TRBV7-2 and J usage is TRBJ2-1; the match to TRBD2 covers 7 bases. Germline lookup yields CDR1 SGHTA and CDR2 FQGNSA. V gave up 8 bases and J gave up 2 bases; unmatched junction bases: 0. The CDR3 runs 12 residues. CDR3 coding DNA: TGTGCCAGCGGGGGGGCCTACAATGAGCAGTTCTTC. Translating gives CASGGAYNEQFF.

The V and J genes are TRBV5-1 and TRBJ2-2; 8 nucleotides line up with TRBD1. CDR1 is SGHRS, CDR2 YFSETQ, per germline. V trimming: 3 bases; J trimming: 11 bases; junction bases outside the gene matches: 15. CDR3 length: 16 amino acids. The CDR3 sequence is CASSSGTGGLPKELFF. The CDR3 DNA reads TGCGCCAGCAGCTCGGGGACAGGCGGATTGCCGAAAGAGCTGTTTTTT.

The rearrangement links TRBV2 to TRBJ1-1; D ambiguous. The CDR3 totals 13 residues. The germline V and J ends were trimmed by 5 bases and 0 bases, with 7 bases remaining between them. Germline V lookup: CDR1 SNHLY, CDR2 FYNNEI. The chain's CDR3 is CASSRELNTEAFF. The DNA of the CDR3 is TGTGCCAGCAGTCGAGAACTGAACACTGAAGCTTTCTTT.

This clonotype was observed a few times. The V call is TRBV6-5, the J call TRBJ1-2; TRBD1 is a possible D gene (5 bases). CDR1 is MNHEY, CDR2 SVGAGI, per germline. This CDR3 has 14 amino acids. V was clipped by 7 bases and J by 4 bases, with 16 bases between them. The CDR3 DNA reads TGTGCCAGCACCCTCCACGGGGGGACCTATGGCTACACCTTC. Translation gives CASTLHGGTYGYTF.

The rearrangement links TRBV7-8 to TRBJ1-5; 8 bases fit TRBD1. This CDR3 is 16 amino acids long. Trimming took 5 bases from V and 2 from J; bases not matched to a gene: 8. In germline, CDR1 is SGHVS, CDR2 FQNEAQ. The CDR3 region is CASSGRTGWGNQPQHF. CDR3 DNA: TGTGCCAGCAGCGGAAGGACAGGGTGGGGCAATCAGCCCCAGCATTTT.

This clonotype has ten or more counts. V usage is TRBV7-8 and J usage is TRBJ2-7; 7 bases align to TRBD2. This CDR3 is 14 amino acids long. The trim removed 8 bases at V and 1 base at J, leaving 8 bases unmatched. From germline, CDR1 is SGHVS and CDR2 FQNEAQ. CDR3 residues: CASGRGSGSYEQYF. The CDR3 DNA is TGTGCCAGCGGGAGGGGCAGCGGGTCCTACGAGCAGTACTTC.

In its sample, this clonotype was seen many times. The V gene is TRBV5-1, the J gene TRBJ2-1, with a weak D call TRBD2 (6 bases). Germline V gene data show CDR1 as SGHRS and CDR2 as YFSETQ. V lost 1 base to trimming and J lost 8 bases, with 13 bases between them. The CDR3 consists of 14 residues. CDR3: CASSLQGGFYEQFF. The CDR3, as DNA: TGCGCCAGCAGCTTGCAGGGAGGTTTCTATGAGCAGTTCTTC.

The chain joins TRBV7-2 to TRBJ2-2; 11 bases fit TRBD1. Germline values: CDR1 SGHTA, CDR2 FQGNSA. This CDR3 has 16 amino acids. J was trimmed by 7 bases and V by 5 bases; bases with no gene match: 9. The CDR3 nucleotides are TGTGCCAGCAGCCCCCGGGACAGGGGGGGCGGCGGGGAGCTGTTTTTT. Translating gives CASSPRDRGGGGELFF. The full variable domain, rest sourced from reference TRBV7-2 and TRBJ2-2, is GAGVSQSPSNKVTEKGKDVELRCDPISGHTALYWYRQSLGQGLEFLIYFQGNSAPDKSGLPSDRFSAERTGGSVSTLTIQRTQQEDSAVYLCASSPRDRGGGGELFFGEGSRLTVL.

This clonotype has just a few counts. The chain uses TRBV9 and TRBJ2-1, with 12 bases lining up with TRBD1. The ends lost 0 bases at V and 9 bases at J; junction bases unmatched: 13. Germline V gene lookup returns CDR1 SGDLS and CDR2 YYNGEE. CDR3 length: 18 residues. The CDR3 DNA follows: TGTGCCAGCAGCGTAGGGACTGGTAGGGGACAGGGGGCGAGTGAGCAGTTCTTC. This sequence encodes CASSVGTGRGQGASEQFF.

The chain carries TRBV7-2 and TRBJ2-3, with D maybe TRBD2 (6 bases). V lost 6 bases, J lost 4 bases, and 11 bases lay in between. This CDR3 comprises 13 residues. Germline V gene lookup returns CDR1 SGHTA and CDR2 FQGNSA. The CDR3 DNA reads TGTGCCAGCAGAAGGGACTTGGCAGATACGCAGTATTTT. It encodes CASRRDLADTQYF.

The V and J genes are TRBV5-1 and TRBJ2-3; 7 bases match TRBD1. Germline V CDR1 and CDR2: SGHRS, YFSETQ. This CDR3 has 14 amino acids. Unmatched junction bases numbered 6, after V lost 7 bases and J lost 1 base. CDR3 region: CASGSGTGTDTQYF. The CDR3 nucleotides are TGCGCCAGCGGCTCCGGGACAGGCACAGATACGCAGTATTTT.

This clonotype was counted only a few times. The gene calls are TRBV5-4 and TRBJ2-1; 10 nucleotides align to TRBD2. Germline V gene lookup returns CDR1 SGHNT and CDR2 YYREEE (reference sequence). The CDR3 covers 16 residues. J lost 4 bases, V lost 6 bases, and 10 bases had no gene match. The CDR3 DNA sequence: TGTGCCAGCACTCGAGGTGGTAGCGGGGGGTACAATGAGCAGTTCTTC. This encodes CASTRGGSGGYNEQFF.

This clonotype was seen a few times. The chain employs TRBV7-2 and TRBJ1-2, with D perhaps matching TRBD1 (5 bases). The CDR3 runs 13 residues. Trimming left V 5 bases short and J 4 bases short, with 11 bases between. CDR1 SGHTA and CDR2 FQGNSA come from the germline V gene. The CDR3 loop reads CASSPTDSYGYTF. The CDR3 DNA reads as TGTGCCAGCAGCCCGACAGATTCCTATGGCTACACCTTC.

V usage is TRBV6-5 and J usage is TRBJ1-1, with D maybe TRBD1 (5 bases). V was cut by 0 bases and J by 5 bases, with 13 bases left in between. CDR3 size: 15 residues. The germline CDR1 and CDR2 sequences are MNHEY and SVGAGI. CDR3: CASSYSKWGGTEAFF. The CDR3 nucleotides read TGTGCCAGCAGTTACTCGAAGTGGGGGGGGACTGAAGCTTTCTTT.

The chain joins TRBV7-2 to TRBJ2-7; a possible D gene is TRBD2 (6 bases). V lost 1 base to trimming and J lost 3 bases, with 7 bases between them. CDR1 is SGHTA and CDR2 is FQGNSA in the germline V gene. The CDR3 has 13 residues. The DNA for the CDR3 is TGTGCCAGCAGCTTAGTGGGGGGCTACGAGCAGTACGTC. Amino acids: CASSLVGGYEQYV.

This rearrangement joins TRBV18 to TRBJ1-5; tentative D call: TRBD1 (5 bases). This CDR3 comprises 13 residues. Germline V gene lookup returns CDR1 KGHSH and CDR2 LQKENI. Trimming took 6 bases from V and 5 from J, leaving 11 bases between them. The CDR3 is CASSREGDQPQHF. The CDR3 nucleotides read TGTGCCAGCTCCAGGGAGGGTGATCAGCCCCAGCATTTT.

This clonotype was recorded a few times. The V call is TRBV4-1, the J call TRBJ2-7; TRBD1 aligns across 8 bases. In germline, CDR1 is MGHRA, CDR2 YSYEKL. The J segment lost 8 bases and the V segment lost 0 bases, leaving 3 bases of the junction unmatched. CDR3 length equals 13 residues. For the CDR3, the DNA is TGCGCCAGCAGCCAAGACTCAGGGGGCAAGCAGTACGTC. Translating gives CASSQDSGGKQYV.

This clonotype was counted only a few times. This chain links TRBV5-1 with TRBJ2-3; maybe TRBD2 (6 bases). CDR1 is SGHRS, CDR2 YFSETQ, per germline. The V end was cut by 2 bases, the J end by 2 bases, with 12 bases between. The CDR3 extends over 15 amino acids. The CDR3 DNA sequence: TGCGCCAGCAGCTTCCCGGCTAGCGCCACAGATACGCAGTATTTT. Residues: CASSFPASATDTQYF. Together with reference TRBV5-1 and TRBJ2-3, the CDR3 gives the full variable domain: KAGVTQTPRYLIKTRGQQVTLSCSPISGHRSVSWYQQTPGQGLQFLFEYFSETQRNKGNFPGRFSGRQFSNSRSEMNVSTLELGDSALYLCASSFPASATDTQYFGPGTRLTVL.

This clonotype occurred a few times. The V gene is TRBV20-1, the J gene TRBJ1-5; 7 positions agree with TRBD1. The germline gives CDR1 DFQATT, CDR2 SNEGSKA (reference sequence). The length of the CDR3 is 13 residues. V trimming: 6 bases; J trimming: 6 bases; junction bases outside the gene matches: 8. DNA of the CDR3: TGCAGTGCACCCGACAGGGTATCTCAGCCCCAGCATTTT. Translating gives CSAPDRVSQPQHF.